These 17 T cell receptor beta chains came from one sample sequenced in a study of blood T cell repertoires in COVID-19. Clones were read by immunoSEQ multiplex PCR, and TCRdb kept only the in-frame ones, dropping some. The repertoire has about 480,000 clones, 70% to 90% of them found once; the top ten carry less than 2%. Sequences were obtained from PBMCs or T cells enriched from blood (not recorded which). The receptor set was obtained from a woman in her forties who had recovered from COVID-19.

CDR3 residues: CSASRPGGPNEQFF. Written as DNA, the CDR3 is TGCAGTGCTAGTAGACCGGGAGGGCCGAATGAGCAGTTCTTC. The rearrangement links TRBV20-1 to TRBJ2-1; TRBD2 matches at 8 bases. The germline gives CDR1 DFQATT, CDR2 SNEGSKA (reference sequence). Trimming took 3 bases from V and 7 from J; bases not matched to a gene: 8. This CDR3 region has 14 residues.

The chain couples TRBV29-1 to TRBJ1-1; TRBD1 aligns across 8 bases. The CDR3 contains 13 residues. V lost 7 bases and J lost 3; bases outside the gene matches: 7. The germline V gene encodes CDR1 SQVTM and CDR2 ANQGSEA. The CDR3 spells CSARQGMDTEAFF. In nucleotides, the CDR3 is TGCAGCGCCCGACAGGGGATGGACACTGAAGCTTTCTTT.

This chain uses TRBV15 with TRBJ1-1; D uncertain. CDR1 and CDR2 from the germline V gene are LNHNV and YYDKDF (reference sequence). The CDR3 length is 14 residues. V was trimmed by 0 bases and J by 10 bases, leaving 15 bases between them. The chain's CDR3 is CATSRDRGGIGAFF. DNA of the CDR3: TGTGCCACCAGCAGAGATCGTGGAGGGATTGGAGCTTTCTTT.

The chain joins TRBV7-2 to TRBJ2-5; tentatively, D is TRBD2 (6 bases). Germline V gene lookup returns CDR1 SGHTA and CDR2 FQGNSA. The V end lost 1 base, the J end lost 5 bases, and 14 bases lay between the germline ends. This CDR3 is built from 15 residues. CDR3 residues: CASSLVYPGRETQYF. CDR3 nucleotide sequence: TGTGCCAGCAGCTTAGTGTACCCGGGGAGGGAGACCCAGTACTTC.

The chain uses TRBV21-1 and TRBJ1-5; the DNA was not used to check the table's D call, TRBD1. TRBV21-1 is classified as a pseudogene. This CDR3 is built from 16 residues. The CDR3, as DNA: TGTGCCAGCAGCTCCCGGGACAGGGATAGCAATCAGCCCCAGCATTTT. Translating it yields CASSSRDRDSNQPQHF.

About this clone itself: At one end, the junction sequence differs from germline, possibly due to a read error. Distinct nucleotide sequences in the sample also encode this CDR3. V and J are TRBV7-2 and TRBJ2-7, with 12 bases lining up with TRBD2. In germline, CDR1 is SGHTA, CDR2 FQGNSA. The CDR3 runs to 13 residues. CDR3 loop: CASSLAGGYEQYF. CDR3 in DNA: TGTGCCAGCAGCCTAGCGGGAGGGTACGAGCAGTACTTC.

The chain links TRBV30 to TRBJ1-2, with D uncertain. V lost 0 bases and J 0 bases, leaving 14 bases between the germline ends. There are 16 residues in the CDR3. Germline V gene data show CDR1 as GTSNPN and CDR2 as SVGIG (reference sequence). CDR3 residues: CAWSVARTSPNYGYTF. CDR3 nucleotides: TGTGCCTGGAGTGTTGCCCGTACATCCCCTAACTATGGCTACACCTTC. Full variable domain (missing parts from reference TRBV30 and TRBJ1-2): SQTIHQWPATLVQPVGSPLSLECTVEGTSNPNLYWYRQAAGRGLQLLFYSVGIGQISSEVPQNLSASRPQDRQFILSSKKLLLSDSGFYLCAWSVARTSPNYGYTFGSGTRLTVV.

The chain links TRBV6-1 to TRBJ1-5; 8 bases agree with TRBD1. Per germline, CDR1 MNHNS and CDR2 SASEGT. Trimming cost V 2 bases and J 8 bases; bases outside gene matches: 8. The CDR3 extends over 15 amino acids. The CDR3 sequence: CASSEYTGGWEPQHF. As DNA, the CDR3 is TGTGCCAGCAGTGAATACACAGGGGGGTGGGAGCCCCAGCATTTT.

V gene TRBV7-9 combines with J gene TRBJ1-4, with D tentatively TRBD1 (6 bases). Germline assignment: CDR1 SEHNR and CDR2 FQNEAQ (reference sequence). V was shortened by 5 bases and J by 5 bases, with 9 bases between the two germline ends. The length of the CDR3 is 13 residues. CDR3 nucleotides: TGTGCCAGCAGCCCAGGGACAAATGAAAAACTGTTTTTT. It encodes CASSPGTNEKLFF. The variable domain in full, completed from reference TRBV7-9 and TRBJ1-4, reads DTGVSQNPRHKITKRGQNVTFRCDPISEHNRLYWYRQTLGQGPEFLTYFQNEAQLEKSRLLSDRFSAERPKGSFSTLEIQRTEQGDSAMYLCASSPGTNEKLFFGSGTQLSVL.

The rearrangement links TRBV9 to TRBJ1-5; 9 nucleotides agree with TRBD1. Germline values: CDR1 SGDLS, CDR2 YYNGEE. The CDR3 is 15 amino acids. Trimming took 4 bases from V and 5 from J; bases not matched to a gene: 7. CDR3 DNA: TGTGCCAGCAGCACTACAGGGGGCGCGGATCAGCCCCAGCATTTT. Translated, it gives CASSTTGGADQPQHF.

The chain's CDR3 is CASSYSVLGGEQYF. CDR3 DNA sequence: TGTGCCAGCAGTTACTCGGTTCTGGGGGGCGAGCAGTACTTC. The gene calls are TRBV6-2 or TRBV6-3 and TRBJ2-7; possibly TRBD2 for D (6 bases). From germline, CDR1 is MNHEY and CDR2 SVGEGT. V lost 0 bases and J lost 6, with 12 bases in between. The CDR3 length is 14 residues.

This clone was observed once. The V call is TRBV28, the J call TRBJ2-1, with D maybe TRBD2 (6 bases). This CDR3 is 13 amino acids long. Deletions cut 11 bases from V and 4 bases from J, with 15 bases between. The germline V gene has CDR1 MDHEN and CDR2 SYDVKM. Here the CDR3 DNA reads TGTGCCCTGGGGGGATGGGGGTACAATGAGCAGTTCTTC. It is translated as CALGGWGYNEQFF.

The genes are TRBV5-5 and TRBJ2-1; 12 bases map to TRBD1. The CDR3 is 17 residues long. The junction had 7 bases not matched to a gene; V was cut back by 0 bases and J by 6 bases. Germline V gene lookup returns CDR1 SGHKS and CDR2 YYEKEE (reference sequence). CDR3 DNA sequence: TGTGCCAGCAGCTTGGTGCCGGGACAGGGGGCCTTCAATGAGCAGTTCTTC. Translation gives CASSLVPGQGAFNEQFF. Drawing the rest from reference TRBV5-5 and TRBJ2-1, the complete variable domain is DAGVTQSPTHLIKTRGQQVTLRCSPISGHKSVSWYQQVLGQGPQFIFQYYEKEERGRGNFPDRFSARQFPNYSSELNVNALLLGDSALYLCASSLVPGQGAFNEQFFGPGTRLTVL.

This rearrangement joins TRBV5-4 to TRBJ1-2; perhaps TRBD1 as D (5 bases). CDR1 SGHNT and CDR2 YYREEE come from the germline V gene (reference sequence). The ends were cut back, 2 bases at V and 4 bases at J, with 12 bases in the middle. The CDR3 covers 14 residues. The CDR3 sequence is CASSFGGIGYGYTF. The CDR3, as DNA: TGTGCCAGCAGCTTCGGGGGGATAGGCTATGGCTACACCTTC.

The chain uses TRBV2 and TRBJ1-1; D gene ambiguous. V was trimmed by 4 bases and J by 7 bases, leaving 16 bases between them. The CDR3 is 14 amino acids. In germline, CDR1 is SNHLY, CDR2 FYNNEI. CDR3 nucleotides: TGTGCCAGCAGTGCATGGCGGGGAGAGGGTGAAGCTTTCTTT. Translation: CASSAWRGEGEAFF.

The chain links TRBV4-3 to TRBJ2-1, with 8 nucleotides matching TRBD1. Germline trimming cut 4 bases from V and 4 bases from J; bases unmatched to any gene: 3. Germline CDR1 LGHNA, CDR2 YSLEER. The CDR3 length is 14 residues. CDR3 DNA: TGCGCCAGCAGCCTGGGGACAGGTTACAATGAGCAGTTCTTC. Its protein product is CASSLGTGYNEQFF.

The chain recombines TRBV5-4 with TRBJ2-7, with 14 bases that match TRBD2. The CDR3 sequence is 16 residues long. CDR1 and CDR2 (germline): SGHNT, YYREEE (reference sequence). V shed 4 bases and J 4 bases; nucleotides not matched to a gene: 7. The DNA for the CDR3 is TGTGCCAGCAGCCCCGGGACTAGCGGGAGTCGGTACGAGCAGTACTTC. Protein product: CASSPGTSGSRYEQYF. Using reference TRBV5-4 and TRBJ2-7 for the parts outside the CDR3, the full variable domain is ETGVTQSPTHLIKTRGQQVTLRCSSQSGHNTVSWYQQALGQGPQFIFQYYREEENGRGNFPPRFSGLQFPNYSSELNVNALELDDSALYLCASSPGTSGSRYEQYFGPGTRLTVT.